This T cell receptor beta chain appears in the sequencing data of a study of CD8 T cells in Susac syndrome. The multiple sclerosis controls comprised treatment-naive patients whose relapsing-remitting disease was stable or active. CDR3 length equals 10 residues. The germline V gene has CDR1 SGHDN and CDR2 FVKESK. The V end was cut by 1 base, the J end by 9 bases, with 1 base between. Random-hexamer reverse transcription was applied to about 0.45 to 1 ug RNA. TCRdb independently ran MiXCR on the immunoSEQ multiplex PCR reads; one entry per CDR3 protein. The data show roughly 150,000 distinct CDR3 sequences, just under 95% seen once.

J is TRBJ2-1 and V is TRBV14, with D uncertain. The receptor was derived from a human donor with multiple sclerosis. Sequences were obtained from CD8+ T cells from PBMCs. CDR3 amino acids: CASSQGEQFF. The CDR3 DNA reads TGTGCCAGCAGCCAAGGTGAGCAGTTCTTC. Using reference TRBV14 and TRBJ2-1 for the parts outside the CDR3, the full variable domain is EAGVTQFPSHSVIEKGQTVTLRCDPISGHDNLYWYRRVMGKEIKFLLHFVKESKQDESGMPNNRFLAERTGGTYSTLKVQPAELEDSGVYFCASSQGEQFFGPGTRLTVL.